This T cell receptor (beta chain) was obtained from a study of regulatory T cells in long-lasting Graves disease. The length of the CDR3 is 17 residues. V was shortened by 0 bases and J by 3 bases, with 20 bases between the two germline ends. Germline V gene lookup returns CDR1 DFQATT and CDR2 SNEGSKA (reference sequence). Arm-PCR with iRepertoire HTBI primers amplified the CDR3 regions for these TCR beta libraries. TCRdb reprocessed the multiplex PCR reads with MiXCR, giving one entry per CDR3 protein. The sample carries about 440,000 distinct CDR3 sequences, over 15% recorded once. The time point is: newly diagnosed GD, antithyroid drugs for less than 3 months. PBMC-extracted RNA yielded the TCR library. These data were likewise used in another study, on T cells in Graves' hyperthyroidism and ophthalmopathy. That publication notes: Researchers barred patients who had uncontrolled infection, other autoimmune disease, pregnancy or lactation.

V usage is TRBV20-1 and J usage is TRBJ1-2; tentatively, D is TRBD1 (5 bases). The sequence derives from a woman aged 30 to 39 with Graves disease. The sample here was peripheral blood mononuclear cells (PBMCs), taken at new diagnosis, from a patient treated with antithyroid drugs. The CDR3 sequence: CSARDSPSWGRDYGYTF. The DNA of the CDR3 is TGCAGTGCTAGAGATTCGCCGAGTTGGGGACGGGACTATGGCTACACCTTC.